The clone carrying this TCR beta chain was counted a few times. The antigen is not known. MiXCR, applied by TCRdb to the 5' RACE reads, yields one record per CDR3 protein. Of about 450,000 distinct CDR3 sequences detected, less than 20% appear once; the ten largest clones hold less than 15%. These data originate in a study of identical twins. Germline V lookup: CDR1 SQVTM, CDR2 ANQGSEA. This CDR3 has 13 amino acids. The ends were cut back, 3 bases at V and 6 bases at J, with 12 bases in the middle. Points from the study as a whole: Within cord blood, abundant beta clonotypes carried fewer insertions, but memory repertoires showed no such trend. Twin pairs had excess sharing that was weaker in beta out-of-frame sequences. Conclusions were drawn cross-sectionally by statistical analysis, without following the same donors.

Sample: naive T cells sorted from blood. The chain is built from TRBV29-1 and TRBJ2-1; D is possibly TRBD1 (6 bases). The sequence derives from a man in his forties or fifties in good health. The CDR3 sequence: CSVDPTGSNEQFF. The CDR3 region has the DNA TGCAGCGTTGATCCCACAGGGAGCAATGAGCAGTTCTTC.